These 5 T cell receptor beta chains share one sample of origin, sequenced in a study of T cell responses to AZD1222 COVID-19 vaccine. The protocol was immunoSEQ multiplex PCR, while the TCRdb copy is restricted to in-frame clones and leaves out a portion. Of about 110,000 clones listed, 90% are singletons. The sequences come from peripheral blood, collected on day 0 of AZD1222 vaccination. All receptors derive from an adult in good health.

This clone was detected once. V is TRBV18 and J is TRBJ2-1; D assignment may be TRBD1 or TRBD2 (5 bases each). CDR3 length: 14 residues. The V and J ends lost 3 bases and 9 bases respectively, with 15 bases between them. Germline lookup yields CDR1 KGHSH and CDR2 LQKENI. The CDR3 sequence is CASSPSRGSSEQFF. The CDR3 DNA reads as TGTGCCAGCTCACCCTCTCGGGGCAGTTCTGAGCAGTTCTTC.

In this sample, this clone turned up once. The chain recombines TRBV3-1 (or the pseudogene TRBV3-2) with TRBJ2-6; 8 bases are a match to TRBD1. The junction had 7 bases not matched to a gene; V was cut back by 3 bases and J by 3 bases. CDR3 size: 17 residues. The germline V gene encodes CDR1 LGHDT and CDR2 YNNKEL (reference sequence). In DNA form, the CDR3 reads TGTGCCAGCAGCCATAGGACAGGGTTGTTTGGGGCCAACGTCCTGACTTTC. Its protein product is CASSHRTGLFGANVLTF.

The table lists this clone with a count of one. The genes are TRBV18 and TRBJ2-7; maybe TRBD1 (6 bases). The germline gives CDR1 KGHSH, CDR2 LQKENI. V was cut by 5 bases and J by 0 bases, with 14 bases left in between. There are 15 residues in the CDR3. CDR3 DNA sequence: TGTGCCAGCTCAAACCAAACAGGGAGCTCCTACGAGCAGTACTTC. Its translation: CASSNQTGSSYEQYF.

The chain employs TRBV19 and TRBJ1-3; D not certain. V gave up 7 bases and J gave up 0 bases, with 13 bases separating them. The germline V gene has CDR1 LNHDA and CDR2 SQIVND (reference sequence). The CDR3 contains 15 residues. The CDR3 nucleotides read TGTGCCAGTAAGGACGAAAGGAGCTCTGGAAACACCATATATTTT. Its protein product is CASKDERSSGNTIYF.

The gene calls are TRBV4-2 and TRBJ1-3; D is ambiguous. V lost 3 bases to trimming and J lost 1 base, with 10 bases between them. Per the germline V gene, CDR1 is LGHNA and CDR2 is YNFKEQ. The CDR3 totals 15 residues. As DNA, the CDR3 is TGTGCCAGCAGCCAGAACCTGCGTTCTGGAAACACCATATATTTT. Its translation: CASSQNLRSGNTIYF.